One T cell receptor beta chain is described in this entry. This receptor's antigen is unknown. No clone much larger than this one lies a single base away; base qualities are absent. The donors were healthy, HIV-negative adults who had no recently reported acute infections or vaccinations. Only Caucasian adults living in Nashville, Tennessee, USA were represented among the donors. Magnetic negative selection was used to enrich CD4+ T cells, after which naive cells were positively selected on CD45RA and the negative fraction became the memory subset. After blood collection by leukapheresis, PBMCs were isolated using Ficoll-Histopaque density gradient centrifugation and then cryopreserved in the vapor phase of liquid nitrogen. Analytical flow cytometry was used to check the purity and quantity of each magnetically sorted T cell population. Each sorted fraction had its genomic DNA isolated and then quantified by UV absorbance on a Nanodrop 2000c.

This specimen belongs to a study of shared clonotypes between healthy human individuals (TCRdb year 2020). Study-wide context: The cohort comprised two women and a few men aged 18 to 49 years. For each donor, three plates each were used for CD4 naive and CD4 memory, two plates were used for CD8 naive, and one plate was used for CD8 memory. Different laboratories and diverse techniques were used to prepare libraries and sequence TCR repertoires, to increase sequencing depth and limit assay-specific biases. Between about 0.94 and 8.9 billion PBMCs per donor were obtained by leukapheresis. Blood TCR repertoires of roughly five healthy adults were deeply sequenced to estimate repertoire size and the extent of clonotype sharing between individuals. Beyond this particular receptor, the publication reports: Sharing across a few donors was observed for about 4.8% of naive CD4, 3% to 3.5% of naive CD8, over 2% of memory CD4, and around 0.4% of memory CD8 clonotypes. Compared with non-shared clonotypes, the clonotypes found in all four sorted-subset donors had higher generation probabilities. Only blood was sampled, and tissue TCR repertoires likely differ from those in blood. Rarefaction of sorted-subset datasets indicated incomplete sequencing despite the large sequencing depth. Pairwise subsampling led to the expectation that sequencing depth would affect the degree of clonotype sharing among donors. Estimated clonotype richness was generally larger for naive than for memory subsets. Because the study included only a small number of donors, the genetic and exposure-history diversity represented was limited.

TCR CDR3 regions were amplified from genomic DNA by multiplex PCR using the deep immunoSEQ assay. Genomic DNA extracted from each cell subset was distributed evenly over all wells of several immunoSEQ 96-well plates, and each plate served as one replicate. For sorted subsets, roughly 200 ng of genomic DNA, equivalent to some 33,000 T cell genomes, went into each replicate PCR. The purified libraries were quantified using a Qubit 3.0 fluorometer, sized with a Bioanalyzer 2100, and then quantified again using the KAPA Library Quantification kit. Every immunoSEQ 96-well plate was sequenced on a separate single-read 150-cycle Illumina NextSeq 550 flow cell. In the authors' own workflow: Because only junctional sequences without quality scores were contained in the immunoSEQ output, filtering matching that applied to full-length reads could not be performed. Sequences were annotated with PyIR, a Python wrapper for IgBLAST v1.9, and V/J genes and CDR3 were assigned using IMGT germline references. Reads with weak V/J assignments (E-value above 1e-6), missing CDR3, stop codons, out-of-frame junctions, or ambiguous translated residues were removed. A V3J clonotype was defined by an identical inferred V gene, J gene, and CDR3 amino acid sequence. Percentage overlap between repertoires was computed as shared unique clonotypes divided by the size of the smaller repertoire. Repertoire richness was assessed with RTK rarefaction, the Chao1 estimator, and Recon v2.1 estimates of unobserved clonotypes. For all TCRbeta clonotypes obtained by the gDNA method from a handful of donors, generation probabilities were computed with OLGA. Held by TCRdb, this immuneACCESS table contains in-frame sequences only and omits some clones. Under half of the omission traces to an unresolved V gene where checked; the cause of the rest is unknown. The D gene and trimming were derived from the DNA, and the V and J assignments and clone size from that table. Within this sample are some 980,000 clones, with less than 85% of them counted one time only. Approximately 1.5% of the sample is held by the ten biggest clonotypes.

Spanning cysteine to phenylalanine, the CDR3 consists of 12 amino acids. Here the CDR3 DNA is all that survives: 36 bases in frame from base 1. V is clipped by 4 bases and J by 6 bases, and the sequence between their germline boundaries is 8 bases long. CDR1 and CDR2, per the germline V gene (reference sequence), are SEHNR and FQNEAQ. The rearranged chain carries TRBV7-9 and TRBJ2-3; confidence is insufficient to name the D gene. Sequences were obtained from memory CD4+ T cells sorted from blood. The sample's cell subset or site label is to be understood as: CD45RA-negative fraction. This receptor was identified in a man younger than 30 in good health. The CDR3: CASSSPRDTQYF. The DNA sequence is as follows: TGTGCCAGCAGCTCCCCCAGGGATACGCAGTATTTT.